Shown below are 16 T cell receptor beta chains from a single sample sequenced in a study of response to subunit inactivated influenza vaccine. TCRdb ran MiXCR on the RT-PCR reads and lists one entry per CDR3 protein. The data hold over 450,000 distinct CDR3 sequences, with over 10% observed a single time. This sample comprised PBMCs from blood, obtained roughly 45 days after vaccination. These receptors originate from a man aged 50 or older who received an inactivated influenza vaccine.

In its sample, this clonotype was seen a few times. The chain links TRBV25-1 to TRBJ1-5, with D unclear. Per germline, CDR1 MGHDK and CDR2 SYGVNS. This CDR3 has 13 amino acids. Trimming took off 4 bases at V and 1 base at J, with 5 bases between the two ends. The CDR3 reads CASSGSSNQPQHF. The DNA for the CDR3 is TGTGCCAGCAGTGGGAGCAGCAATCAGCCCCAGCATTTT.

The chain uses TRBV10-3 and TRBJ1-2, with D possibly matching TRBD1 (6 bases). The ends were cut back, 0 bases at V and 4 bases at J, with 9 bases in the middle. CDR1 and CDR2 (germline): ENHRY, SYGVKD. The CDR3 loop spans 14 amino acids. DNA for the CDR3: TGTGCCATCAGTGAGTCGACAGGCTCCTATGGCTACACCTTC. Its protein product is CAISESTGSYGYTF.

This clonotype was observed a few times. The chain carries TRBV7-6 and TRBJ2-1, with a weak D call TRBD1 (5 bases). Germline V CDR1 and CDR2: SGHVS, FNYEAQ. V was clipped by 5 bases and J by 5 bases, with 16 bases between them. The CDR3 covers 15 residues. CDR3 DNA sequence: TGTGCCAGCAGCCTGGGGCCGGGCCAGAACAATGAGCAGTTCTTC. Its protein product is CASSLGPGQNNEQFF.

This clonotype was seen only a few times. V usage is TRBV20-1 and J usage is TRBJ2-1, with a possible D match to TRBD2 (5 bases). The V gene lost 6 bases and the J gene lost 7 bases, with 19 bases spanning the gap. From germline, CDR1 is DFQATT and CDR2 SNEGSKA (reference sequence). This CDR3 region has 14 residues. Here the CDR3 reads CSAWTGIHPNEQFF. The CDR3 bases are TGCAGTGCCTGGACCGGGATCCACCCAAATGAGCAGTTCTTC.

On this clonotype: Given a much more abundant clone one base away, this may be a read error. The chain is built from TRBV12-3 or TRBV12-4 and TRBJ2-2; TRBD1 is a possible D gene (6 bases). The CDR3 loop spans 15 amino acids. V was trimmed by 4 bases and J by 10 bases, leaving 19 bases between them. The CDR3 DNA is TGTGCCAGCAGTTCTACAGGGATTAGAGGCGTGGAGCTGTTTTTT. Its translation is CASSSTGIRGVELFF.

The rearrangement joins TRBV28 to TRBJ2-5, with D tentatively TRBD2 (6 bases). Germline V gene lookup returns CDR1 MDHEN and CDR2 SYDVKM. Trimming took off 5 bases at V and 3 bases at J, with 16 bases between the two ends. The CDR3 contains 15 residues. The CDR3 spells CASSGYRGRKETQYF. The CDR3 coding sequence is TGTGCCAGCAGTGGGTACCGAGGGAGGAAAGAGACCCAGTACTTC.

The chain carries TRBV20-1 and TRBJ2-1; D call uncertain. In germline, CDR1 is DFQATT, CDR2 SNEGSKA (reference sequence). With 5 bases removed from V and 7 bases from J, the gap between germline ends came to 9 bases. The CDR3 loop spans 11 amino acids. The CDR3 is CSARGENEQFF. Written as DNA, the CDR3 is TGCAGTGCTCGAGGTGAAAATGAGCAGTTCTTC.

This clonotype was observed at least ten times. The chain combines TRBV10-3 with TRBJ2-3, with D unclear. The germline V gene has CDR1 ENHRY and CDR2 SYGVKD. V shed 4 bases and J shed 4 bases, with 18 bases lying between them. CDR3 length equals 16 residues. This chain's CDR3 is CAISGNPPGSADTQYF. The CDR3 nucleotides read TGTGCCATCAGTGGAAATCCACCAGGAAGTGCAGATACGCAGTATTTT.

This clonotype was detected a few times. CDR3 protein: CASSQDLTGQETQYF. CDR3 DNA: TGTGCCAGCAGCCAAGATCTCACGGGACAAGAGACCCAGTACTTC. The V call is TRBV4-2, the J call TRBJ2-5, with a weak D call TRBD2 (5 bases). There are 15 residues in the CDR3. CDR1 LGHNA and CDR2 YNFKEQ come from the germline V gene. V was cut by 0 bases and J by 2 bases, with 10 bases left in between.

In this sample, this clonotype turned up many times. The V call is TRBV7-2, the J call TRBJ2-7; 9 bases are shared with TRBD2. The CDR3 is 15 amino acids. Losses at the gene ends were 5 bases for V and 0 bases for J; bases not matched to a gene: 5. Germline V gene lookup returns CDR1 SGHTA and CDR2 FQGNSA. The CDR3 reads CASSRSTSGSYEQYF. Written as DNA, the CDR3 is TGTGCCAGCAGCCGATCGACTAGCGGCTCCTACGAGCAGTACTTC.

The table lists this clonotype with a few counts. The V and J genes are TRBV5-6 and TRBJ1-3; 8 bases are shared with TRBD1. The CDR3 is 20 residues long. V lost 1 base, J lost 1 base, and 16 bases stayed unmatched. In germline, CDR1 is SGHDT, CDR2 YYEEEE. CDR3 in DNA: TGTGCCAGCAGCTTGTTTTATCCCCAGGGACAGGCCTTTTCTGGAAACACCATATATTTT. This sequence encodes CASSLFYPQGQAFSGNTIYF.

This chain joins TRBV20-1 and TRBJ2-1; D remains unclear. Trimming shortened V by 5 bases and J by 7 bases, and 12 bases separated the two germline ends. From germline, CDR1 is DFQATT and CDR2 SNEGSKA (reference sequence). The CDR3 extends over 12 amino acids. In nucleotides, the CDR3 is TGCAGTGCTGGGGTTAACTGGAATGAGCAGTTCTTC. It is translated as CSAGVNWNEQFF.

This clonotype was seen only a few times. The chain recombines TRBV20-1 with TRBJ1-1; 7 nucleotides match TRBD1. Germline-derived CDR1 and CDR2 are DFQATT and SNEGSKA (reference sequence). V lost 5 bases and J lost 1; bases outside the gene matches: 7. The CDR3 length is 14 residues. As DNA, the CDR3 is TGCAGTGCTGATAAGGGGGCGGGGAACACTGAAGCTTTCTTT. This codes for CSADKGAGNTEAFF.

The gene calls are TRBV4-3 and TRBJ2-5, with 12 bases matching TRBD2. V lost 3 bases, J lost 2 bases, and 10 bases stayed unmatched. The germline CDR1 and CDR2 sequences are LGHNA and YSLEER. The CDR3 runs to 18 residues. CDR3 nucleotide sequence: TGCGCCAGCAGCCAGCTCTGGACTAGCGGGGTGGCGCAAGAGACCCAGTACTTC. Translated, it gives CASSQLWTSGVAQETQYF.

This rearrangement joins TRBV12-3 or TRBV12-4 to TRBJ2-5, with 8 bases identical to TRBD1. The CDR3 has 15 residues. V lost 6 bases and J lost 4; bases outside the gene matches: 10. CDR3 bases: TGTGCCAGCAGCCCAAGACAGGGGCGGTCAGAGACCCAGTACTTC. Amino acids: CASSPRQGRSETQYF.

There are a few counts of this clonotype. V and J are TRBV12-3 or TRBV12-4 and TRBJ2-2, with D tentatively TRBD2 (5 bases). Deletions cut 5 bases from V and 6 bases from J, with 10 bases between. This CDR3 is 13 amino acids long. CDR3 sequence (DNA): TGTGCCAGCAGTGAGATGGAGGCCGGGGAGCTGTTTTTT. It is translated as CASSEMEAGELFF.